This TCR beta chain was sequenced for a study of T cells in Graves' hyperthyroidism and ophthalmopathy. At least ten counts were recorded for this clonotype. Germline V gene data show CDR1 as ENHRY and CDR2 as SYGVKD. Trimming removed 2 bases from V and 0 bases from J, with 14 bases in between. This CDR3 is built from 17 residues. Amplified regions were TCR beta CDR3 sequences from RNA transcripts. TCR CDR3 underwent first-round RT-PCR with the HTBI primer set. TCRdb reprocessed the multiplex PCR reads with MiXCR, giving one entry per CDR3 protein. The sample has under 300,000 distinct CDR3 sequences, about 14% seen once. Sample collection date corresponds to first hyperthyroidism diagnosis, prior to any ophthalmopathy symptoms.

The TCR originated in a woman in her forties with Graves' hyperthyroidism that later progressed to Graves' ophthalmopathy. The sequencing sample was made of blood. The rearrangement joins TRBV10-3 to TRBJ2-1; D is possibly TRBD1 or TRBD2 (5 bases each). The CDR3: CAISEEGRITSYNEQFF. The CDR3 nucleotides read TGTGCCATCAGTGAGGAGGGGCGGATTACCTCCTACAATGAGCAGTTCTTC.